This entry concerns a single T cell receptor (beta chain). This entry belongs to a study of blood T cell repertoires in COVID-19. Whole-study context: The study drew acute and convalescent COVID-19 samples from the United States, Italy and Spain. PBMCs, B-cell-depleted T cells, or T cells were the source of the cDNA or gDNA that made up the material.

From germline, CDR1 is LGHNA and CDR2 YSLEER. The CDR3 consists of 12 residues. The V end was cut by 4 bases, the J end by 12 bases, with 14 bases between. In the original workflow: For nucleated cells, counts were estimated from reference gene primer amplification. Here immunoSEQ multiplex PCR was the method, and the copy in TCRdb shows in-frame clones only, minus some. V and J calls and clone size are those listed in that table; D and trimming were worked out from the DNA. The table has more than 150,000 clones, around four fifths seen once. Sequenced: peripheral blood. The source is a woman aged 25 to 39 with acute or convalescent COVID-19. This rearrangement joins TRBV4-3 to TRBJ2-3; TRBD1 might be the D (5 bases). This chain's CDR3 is CASSLQVGPQYF. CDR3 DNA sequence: TGCGCCAGCAGCCTTCAAGTGGGGCCTCAGTATTTT.